This T cell receptor (beta chain) appears in the sequencing data of a study of post-analysis software for immune sequencing data. This clonotype has only a few counts. Sequencing libraries made from TCR beta cDNA carried unique molecular identifiers. Each sample of roughly 0.85 to 11 million input T cells yielded about 500,000 cDNA molecules, so each molecule approximated one T cell. Each CDR3 protein is one row after TCRdb ran MiXCR on the PCR reads. Here the sample spans fewer than 850,000 distinct CDR3 sequences, less than 35% being singletons. The TCR was taken from a girl between 5 and 17 years old with multiple sclerosis. Material for sequencing was blood.

CDR3 protein: CSARSPLQWWENIQYF. CDR3 bases: TGCAGTGCTAGAAGCCCCCTACAGTGGTGGGAAAACATTCAGTACTTC. The chain is built from TRBV20-1 and TRBJ2-4; D gene uncertain. Germline CDR1 DFQATT, CDR2 SNEGSKA (reference sequence). The CDR3 covers 16 residues. The V gene lost 2 bases and the J gene lost 5 bases, with 19 bases spanning the gap.